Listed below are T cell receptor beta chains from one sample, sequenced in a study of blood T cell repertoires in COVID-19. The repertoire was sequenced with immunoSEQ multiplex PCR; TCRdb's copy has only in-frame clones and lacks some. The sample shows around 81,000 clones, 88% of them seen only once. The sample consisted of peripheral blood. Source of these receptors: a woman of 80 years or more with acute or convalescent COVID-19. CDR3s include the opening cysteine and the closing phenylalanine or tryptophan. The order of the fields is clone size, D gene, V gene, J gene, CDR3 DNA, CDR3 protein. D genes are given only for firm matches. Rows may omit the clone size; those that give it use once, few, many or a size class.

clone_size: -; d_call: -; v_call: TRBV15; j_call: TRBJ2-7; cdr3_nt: TGTGCCACCAGCAGAGAAGAGACTGTGGCGGGAAAGCAGTACTTC; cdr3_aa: CATSREETVAGKQYF
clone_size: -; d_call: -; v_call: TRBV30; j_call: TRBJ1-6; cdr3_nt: TGTGCCTGGAGAGTGGAGGGCTGGAATTCACCCCTCCACTTT; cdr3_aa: CAWRVEGWNSPLHF
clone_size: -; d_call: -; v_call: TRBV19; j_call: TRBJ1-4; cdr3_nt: TGTGCCAGTAGTATAGGACAACCTGATGAAAAACTGTTTTTT; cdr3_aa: CASSIGQPDEKLFF
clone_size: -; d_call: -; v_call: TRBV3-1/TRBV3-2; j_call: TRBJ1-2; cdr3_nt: TGTGCCAGCAGCCAGGCATATGGCTACACCTTC; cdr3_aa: CASSQAYGYTF
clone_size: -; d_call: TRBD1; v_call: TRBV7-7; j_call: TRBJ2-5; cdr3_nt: TGTGCTAGCAGCTTAGTTGCGGGACAGGTAGAGACCCAGTACTTC; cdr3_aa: CASSLVAGQVETQYF
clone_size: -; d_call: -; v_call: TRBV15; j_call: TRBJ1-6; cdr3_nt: TGTGCCACCAGCAGAGATTACAGGGATTCGGCACCCCTCCACTTT; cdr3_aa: CATSRDYRDSAPLHF
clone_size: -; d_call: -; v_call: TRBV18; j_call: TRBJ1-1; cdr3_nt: TGTGCCAGCTCACCACTACAGGGAAACACTGAAGCTTTCTTT; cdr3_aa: CASSPLQGNTEAFF
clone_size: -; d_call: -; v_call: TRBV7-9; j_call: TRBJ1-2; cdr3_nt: TGTGCCAGCACCTCTATTGGGGCATATGGCTACACCTTC; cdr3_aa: CASTSIGAYGYTF
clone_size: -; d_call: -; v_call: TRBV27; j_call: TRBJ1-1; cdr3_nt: TGTGCCAGCAGTCCCCAGCAGGGGCGAATGACTGAAGCTTTCTTT; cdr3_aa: CASSPQQGRMTEAFF
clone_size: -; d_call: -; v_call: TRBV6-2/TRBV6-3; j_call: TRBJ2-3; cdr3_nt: TGTGCCAGCAGTTACGCTAAGTCTCCGGGACAACGCACAGATACGCAGTATTTT; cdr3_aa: CASSYAKSPGQRTDTQYF
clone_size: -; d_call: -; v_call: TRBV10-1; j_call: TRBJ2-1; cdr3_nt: TGCGCCAGCAGTCGGGACTCCGGTGAAGAGCAGTTCTTC; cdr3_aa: CASSRDSGEEQFF
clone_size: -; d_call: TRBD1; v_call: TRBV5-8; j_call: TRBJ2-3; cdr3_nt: TGTGCCAGCAGGTGGACAGGGGGCACAGATACGCAGTATTTT; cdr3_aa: CASRWTGGTDTQYF
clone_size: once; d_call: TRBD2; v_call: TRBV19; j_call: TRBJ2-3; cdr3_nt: TGTGCCAGTAGTATAGGACTAGCGGCGGTAGATACGCAGTATTTT; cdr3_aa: CASSIGLAAVDTQYF
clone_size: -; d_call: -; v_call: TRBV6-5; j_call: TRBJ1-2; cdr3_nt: TGTGCCAGCGCAATAGGGACTGATTCTAACTATGGCTACACCTTC; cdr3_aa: CASAIGTDSNYGYTF
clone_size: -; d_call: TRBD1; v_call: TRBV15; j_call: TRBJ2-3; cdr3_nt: TGTGCCACCAGTCAGGGGGGCACAGATACGCAGTATTTT; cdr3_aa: CATSQGGTDTQYF
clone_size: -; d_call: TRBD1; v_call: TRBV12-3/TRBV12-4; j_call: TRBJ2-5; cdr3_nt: TGTGCCAGCAGCCGAGGGACAGAAGAGACCCAGTACTTC; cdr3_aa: CASSRGTEETQYF
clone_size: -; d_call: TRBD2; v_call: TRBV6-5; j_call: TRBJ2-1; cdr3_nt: TGTGCCAGCATCCAGCGGGAGGGCTATGAGCAGTTCTTC; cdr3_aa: CASIQREGYEQFF
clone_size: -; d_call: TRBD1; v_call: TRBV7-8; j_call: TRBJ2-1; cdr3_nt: TGTGCCAGCAGCTTACCGGACAGGGGTCGGGAGCAGTTCTTC; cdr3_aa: CASSLPDRGREQFF
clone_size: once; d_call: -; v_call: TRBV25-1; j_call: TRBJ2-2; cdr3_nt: TGTGCCAGCAGTTTTCAGGGGGGTGGTACCGGGGAGCTGTTTTTT; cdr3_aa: CASSFQGGGTGELFF
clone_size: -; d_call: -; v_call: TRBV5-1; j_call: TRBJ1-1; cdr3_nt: TGCGCCAGCAGCCGGACTGAAAACACTGAAGCTTTCTTT; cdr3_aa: CASSRTENTEAFF
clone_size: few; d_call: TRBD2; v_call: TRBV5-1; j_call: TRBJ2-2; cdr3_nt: TGCGCCAGCAGCTTGGCGCTAGCGGGGAACACCGGGGAGCTGTTTTTT; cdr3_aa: CASSLALAGNTGELFF
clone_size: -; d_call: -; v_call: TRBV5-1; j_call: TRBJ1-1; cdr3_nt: TGCGCCAGCAGCATTACCCTTGGAACGGGGACTGAAGCTTTCTTT; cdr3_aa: CASSITLGTGTEAFF
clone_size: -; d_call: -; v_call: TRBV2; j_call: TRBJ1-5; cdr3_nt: TGTGCCAGCAGTGGGACGGGATTCAATCAGCCCCAGCATTTT; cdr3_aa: CASSGTGFNQPQHF
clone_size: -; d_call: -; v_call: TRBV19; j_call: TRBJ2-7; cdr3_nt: TGTGCCAGTAGTATAGTTCATAGCTCCTACGAGCAGTACTTC; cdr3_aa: CASSIVHSSYEQYF
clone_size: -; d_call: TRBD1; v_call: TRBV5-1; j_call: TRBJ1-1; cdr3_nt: TGCGCCAGCAGCTTACAGGGGGCGAACACTGAAGCTTTCTTT; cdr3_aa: CASSLQGANTEAFF
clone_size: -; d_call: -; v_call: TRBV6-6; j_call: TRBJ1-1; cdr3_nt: TGTGCCAGCAGTTACGACAGAGTGACTGAAGCTTTCTTT; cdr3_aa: CASSYDRVTEAFF
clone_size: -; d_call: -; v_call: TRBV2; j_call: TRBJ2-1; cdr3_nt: TGTGCCAGCTCTAGTGGGGTTAGCGGCAACAATGAGCAGTTCTTC; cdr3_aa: CASSSGVSGNNEQFF
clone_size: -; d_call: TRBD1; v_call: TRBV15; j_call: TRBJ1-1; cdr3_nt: TGTGCCACCAGCAGAGATGCGGGACAGCTAGAAGCTTTCTTT; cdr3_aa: CATSRDAGQLEAFF
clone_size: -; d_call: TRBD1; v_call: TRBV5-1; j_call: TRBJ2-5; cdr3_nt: TGCGCCAGCAGCCTTCGACAGGGCGAGACCCAGTACTTC; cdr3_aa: CASSLRQGETQYF
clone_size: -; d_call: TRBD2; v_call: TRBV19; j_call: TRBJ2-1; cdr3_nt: TGTGCCAGTAGTAGATTAGCGGGATCCGACAATGAGCAGTTCTTC; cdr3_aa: CASSRLAGSDNEQFF
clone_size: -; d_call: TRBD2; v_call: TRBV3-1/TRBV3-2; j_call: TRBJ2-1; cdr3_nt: TGTGCCAGCAGCCAAGGAGTAGCGGGGGGCTCTGGTGATGAGCAGTTCTTC; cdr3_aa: CASSQGVAGGSGDEQFF
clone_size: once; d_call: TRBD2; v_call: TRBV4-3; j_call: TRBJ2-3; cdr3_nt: TGCGCCAGCAGCCAAGCAGGCGGGGGTGCCACAGATACGCAGTATTTT; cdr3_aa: CASSQAGGGATDTQYF
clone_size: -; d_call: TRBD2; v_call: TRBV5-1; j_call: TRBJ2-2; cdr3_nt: TGCGCCAGCAGCCCCCTCTTGGTAGCGGGGGGGAGCACCGGGGAGCTGTTTTTT; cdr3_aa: CASSPLLVAGGSTGELFF
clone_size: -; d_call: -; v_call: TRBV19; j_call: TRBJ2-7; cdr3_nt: TGTGCCAGTAGTATCCCCGGACTTTACGAGCAGTACTTC; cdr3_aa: CASSIPGLYEQYF
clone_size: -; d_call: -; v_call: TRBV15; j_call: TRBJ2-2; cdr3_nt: TGTGCCACCCGGAGGGGGACAGCCAACACCGGGGAGCTGTTTTTT; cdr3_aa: CATRRGTANTGELFF
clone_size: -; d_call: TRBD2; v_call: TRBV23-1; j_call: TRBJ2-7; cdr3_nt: TGCGCCAGCAGTCTAGCGGGCAAGGGGTTCGAGCAGTACTTC; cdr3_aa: CASSLAGKGFEQYF
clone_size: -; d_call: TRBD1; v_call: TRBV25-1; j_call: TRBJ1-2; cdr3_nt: TGTGCCAGCAGTGGGGTGGGACAGGGGAACTATGGCTACACCTTC; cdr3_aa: CASSGVGQGNYGYTF
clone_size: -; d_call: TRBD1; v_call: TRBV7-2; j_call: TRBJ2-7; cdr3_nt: TGTGCCAGCAGCCCCCCGGACAGGGATTCCGAGCAGTACTTC; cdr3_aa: CASSPPDRDSEQYF
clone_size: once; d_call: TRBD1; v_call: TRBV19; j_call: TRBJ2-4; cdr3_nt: TGTGCCAGTAGTATAGATCGGACAGGGGGTACCAAAAACATTCAGTACTTC; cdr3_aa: CASSIDRTGGTKNIQYF
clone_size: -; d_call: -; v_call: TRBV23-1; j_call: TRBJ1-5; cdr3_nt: TGCGCCAGCAGTCAACCAGGGGCAGTAGGGCCCCAGCATTTT; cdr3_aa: CASSQPGAVGPQHF
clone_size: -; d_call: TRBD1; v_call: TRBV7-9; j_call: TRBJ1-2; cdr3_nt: TGTGCCAGCAGCCGGGGACAGACCGCTCGAGGCTACACCTTC; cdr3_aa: CASSRGQTARGYTF
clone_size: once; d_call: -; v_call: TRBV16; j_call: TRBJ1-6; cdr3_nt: TGTGCCAGCAGCCAATCAGGCCTGCCGGGCTCCTATAATTCACCCCTCCACTTT; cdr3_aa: CASSQSGLPGSYNSPLHF
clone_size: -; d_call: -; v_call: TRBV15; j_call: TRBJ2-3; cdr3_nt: TGTGCCACCAGCAGAGCTGGGGCAGGACCCACAGATACGCAGTATTTT; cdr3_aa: CATSRAGAGPTDTQYF
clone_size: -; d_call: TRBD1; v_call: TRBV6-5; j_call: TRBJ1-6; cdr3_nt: TGTGCCAGCAGTTACAATCAACAGGGGTGGAATTCACCCCTCCACTTT; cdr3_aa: CASSYNQQGWNSPLHF
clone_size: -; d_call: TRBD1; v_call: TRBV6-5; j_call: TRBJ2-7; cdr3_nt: TGTGCCAGCAGACTCCGGGACAGGGGTGGGTACGAGCAGTACTTC; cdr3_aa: CASRLRDRGGYEQYF
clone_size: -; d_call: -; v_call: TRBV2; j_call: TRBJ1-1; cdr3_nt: TGTGCCAGCACCAAAAGGGGCAACATGAACACTGAAGCTTTCTTT; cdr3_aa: CASTKRGNMNTEAFF
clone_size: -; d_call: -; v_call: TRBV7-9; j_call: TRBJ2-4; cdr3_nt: TGTGCCAGCAGCTTGGAGGGGAGCATTCAGTACTTC; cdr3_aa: CASSLEGSIQYF
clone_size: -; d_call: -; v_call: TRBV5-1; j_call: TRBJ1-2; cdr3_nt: TGCGCCAGCAGCTTGGACACGACACCTGGCTACACCTTC; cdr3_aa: CASSLDTTPGYTF
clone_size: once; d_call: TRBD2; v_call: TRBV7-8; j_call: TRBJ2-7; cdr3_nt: TGTGCCAGCAGCTTAGCTAGCGGGAGGGTGGAGCAGTACTTC; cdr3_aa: CASSLASGRVEQYF
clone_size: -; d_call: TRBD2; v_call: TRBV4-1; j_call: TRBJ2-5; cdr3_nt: TGCGCCAGCAGCCCCGGGGGGATCCAAGAGACCCAGTACTTC; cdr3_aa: CASSPGGIQETQYF
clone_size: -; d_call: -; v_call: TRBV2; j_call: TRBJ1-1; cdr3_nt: TGTGCCAGCAGTGGTCACTCTGAAGCTTTCTTT; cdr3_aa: CASSGHSEAFF
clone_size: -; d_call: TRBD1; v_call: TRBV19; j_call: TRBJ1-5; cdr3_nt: TGTGCCAGTAGAGGGACAGGGATTAATCAGCCCCAGCATTTT; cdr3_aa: CASRGTGINQPQHF
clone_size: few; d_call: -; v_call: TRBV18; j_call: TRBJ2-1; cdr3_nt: TGTGCCAGCTCCACCGACAGCGTCAATGAGCAGTTCTTC; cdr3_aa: CASSTDSVNEQFF
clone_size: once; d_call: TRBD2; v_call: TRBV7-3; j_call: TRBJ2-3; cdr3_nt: TGTGCCAGCAGCCCGGGACTAGGGCATCGGGATACGCAGTATTTT; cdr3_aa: CASSPGLGHRDTQYF
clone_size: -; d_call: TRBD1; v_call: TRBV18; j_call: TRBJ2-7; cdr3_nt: TGTGCCAGCTCACCAGCAGGGGGCAGATACGAGCAGTACTTC; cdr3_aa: CASSPAGGRYEQYF
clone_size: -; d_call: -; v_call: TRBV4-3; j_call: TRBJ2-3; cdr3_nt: TGCGCCAGCAGCCAAGTGGGCACGGATACGCAGTATTTT; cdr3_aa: CASSQVGTDTQYF
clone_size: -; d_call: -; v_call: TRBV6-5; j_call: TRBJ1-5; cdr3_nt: TGTGCCAGCAGTTACACGGCGGGTACGGGCCAGCCCCAGCATTTT; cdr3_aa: CASSYTAGTGQPQHF
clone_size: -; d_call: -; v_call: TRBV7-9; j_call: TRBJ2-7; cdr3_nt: TGTGCCAGCAGCCGGGGTAGTCCCTACGAGCAGTACTTC; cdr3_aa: CASSRGSPYEQYF
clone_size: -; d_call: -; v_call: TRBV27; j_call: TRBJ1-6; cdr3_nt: TGTGCCAGCAGTCCGGGACTCTATAATTCACCCCTCCACTTT; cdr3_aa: CASSPGLYNSPLHF
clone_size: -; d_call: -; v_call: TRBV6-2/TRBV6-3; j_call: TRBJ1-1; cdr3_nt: TGTGCCAGCAGTACTCAGGGGCCCCGTGAAGCTTTCTTT; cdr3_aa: CASSTQGPREAFF